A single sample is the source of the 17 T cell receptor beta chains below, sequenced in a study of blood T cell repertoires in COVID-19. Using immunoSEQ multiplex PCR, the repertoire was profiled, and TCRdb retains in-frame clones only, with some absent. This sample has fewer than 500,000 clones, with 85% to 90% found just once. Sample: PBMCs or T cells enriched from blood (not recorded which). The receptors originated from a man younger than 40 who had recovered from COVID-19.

For the CDR3, the DNA is TGTGCCAGCAGGGGCAGACAGAAGAACACTGAAGCTTTCTTT. This translates into CASRGRQKNTEAFF. The chain carries TRBV6-5 and TRBJ1-1; maybe TRBD1 (5 bases). The CDR3 extends over 14 amino acids. Trimming left V 6 bases short and J 1 base short, with 12 bases between. The germline V gene has CDR1 MNHEY and CDR2 SVGAGI.

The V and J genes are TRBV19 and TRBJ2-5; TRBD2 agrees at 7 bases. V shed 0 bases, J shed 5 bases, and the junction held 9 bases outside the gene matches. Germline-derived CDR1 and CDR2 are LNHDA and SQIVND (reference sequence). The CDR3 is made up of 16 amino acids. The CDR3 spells CASSIEGTLGGETQYF. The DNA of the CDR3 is TGTGCCAGTAGTATAGAAGGGACCCTGGGAGGGGAGACCCAGTACTTC.

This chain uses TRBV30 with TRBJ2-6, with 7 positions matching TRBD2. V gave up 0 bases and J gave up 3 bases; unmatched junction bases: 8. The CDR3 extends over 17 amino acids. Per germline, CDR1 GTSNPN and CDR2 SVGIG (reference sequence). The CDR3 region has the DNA TGTGCCTGGAGTGTAGGGGCGGGAGTAGTTGGGGCCAACGTCCTGACTTTC. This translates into CAWSVGAGVVGANVLTF.

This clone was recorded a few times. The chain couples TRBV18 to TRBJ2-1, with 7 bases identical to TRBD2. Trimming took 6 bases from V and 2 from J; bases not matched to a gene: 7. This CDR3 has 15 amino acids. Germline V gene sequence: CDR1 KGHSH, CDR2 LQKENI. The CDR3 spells CASSPREGPYNEQFF. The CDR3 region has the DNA TGTGCCAGCTCCCCAAGGGAGGGTCCCTACAATGAGCAGTTCTTC.

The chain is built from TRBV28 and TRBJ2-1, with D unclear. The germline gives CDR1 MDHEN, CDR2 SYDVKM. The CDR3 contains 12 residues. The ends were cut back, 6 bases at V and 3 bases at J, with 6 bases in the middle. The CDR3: CASRASYNEQFF. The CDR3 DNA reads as TGTGCCAGCAGGGCTAGCTACAATGAGCAGTTCTTC. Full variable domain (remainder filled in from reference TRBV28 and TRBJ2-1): DVKVTQSSRYLVKRTGEKVFLECVQDMDHENMFWYRQDPGLGLRLIYFSYDVKMKEKGDIPEGYSVSREKKERFSLILESASTNQTSMYLCASRASYNEQFFGPGTRLTVL.

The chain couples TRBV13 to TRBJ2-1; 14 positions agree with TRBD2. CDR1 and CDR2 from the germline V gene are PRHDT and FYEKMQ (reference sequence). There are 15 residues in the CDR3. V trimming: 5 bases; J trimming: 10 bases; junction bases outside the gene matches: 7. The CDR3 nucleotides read TGTGCCAGCAGCCTGGGACTAGCGGGAGTAAGCGAGCAGTTCTTC. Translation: CASSLGLAGVSEQFF.

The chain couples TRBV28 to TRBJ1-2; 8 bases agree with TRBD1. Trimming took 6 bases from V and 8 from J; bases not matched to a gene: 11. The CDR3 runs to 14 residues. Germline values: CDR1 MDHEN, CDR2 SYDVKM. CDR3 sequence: CASSFTGGLGGYTF. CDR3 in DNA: TGTGCCAGCAGCTTCACAGGGGGGCTTGGGGGCTACACCTTC.

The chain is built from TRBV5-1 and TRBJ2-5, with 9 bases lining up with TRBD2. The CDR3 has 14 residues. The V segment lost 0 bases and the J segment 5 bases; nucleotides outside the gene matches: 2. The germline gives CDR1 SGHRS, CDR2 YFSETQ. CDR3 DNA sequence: TGCGCCAGCAGCTTGGTAGCGGGAGTGGAGACCCAGTACTTC. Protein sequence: CASSLVAGVETQYF.

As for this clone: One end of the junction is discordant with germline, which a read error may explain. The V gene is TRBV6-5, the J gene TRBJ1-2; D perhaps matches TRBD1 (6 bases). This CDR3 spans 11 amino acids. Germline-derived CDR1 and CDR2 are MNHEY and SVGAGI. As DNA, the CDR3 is TGTGCCAGCAGTTCTTTCCGGGACACTCGCTTC. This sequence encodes CASSSFRDTRF.

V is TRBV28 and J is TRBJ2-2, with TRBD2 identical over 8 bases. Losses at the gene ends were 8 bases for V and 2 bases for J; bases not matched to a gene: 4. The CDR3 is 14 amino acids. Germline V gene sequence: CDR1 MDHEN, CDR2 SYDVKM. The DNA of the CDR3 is TGTGCCAGCCTTAGCGGGACTAACACCGGGGAGCTGTTTTTT. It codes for CASLSGTNTGELFF.

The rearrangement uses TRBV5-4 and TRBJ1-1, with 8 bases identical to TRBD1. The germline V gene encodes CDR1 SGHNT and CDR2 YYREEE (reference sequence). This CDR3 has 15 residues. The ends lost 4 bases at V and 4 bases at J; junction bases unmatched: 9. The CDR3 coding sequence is TGTGCCAGCAGCATACCACAGGGGGGTAGCACTGAAGCTTTCTTT. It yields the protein CASSIPQGGSTEAFF.

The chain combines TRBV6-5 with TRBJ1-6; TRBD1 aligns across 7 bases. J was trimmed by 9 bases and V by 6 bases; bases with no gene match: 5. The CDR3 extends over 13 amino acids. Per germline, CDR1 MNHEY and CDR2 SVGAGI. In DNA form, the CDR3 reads TGTGCCAGCAGCACAGGGGAGGCTTCACCCCTCCACTTT. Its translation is CASSTGEASPLHF.

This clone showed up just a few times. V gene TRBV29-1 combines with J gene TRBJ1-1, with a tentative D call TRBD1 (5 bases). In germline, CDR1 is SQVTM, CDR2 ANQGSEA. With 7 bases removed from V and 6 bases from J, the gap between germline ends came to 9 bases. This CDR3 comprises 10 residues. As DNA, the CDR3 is TGCAGCGGCGGACATCCTGAAGCTTTCTTT. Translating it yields CSGGHPEAFF.

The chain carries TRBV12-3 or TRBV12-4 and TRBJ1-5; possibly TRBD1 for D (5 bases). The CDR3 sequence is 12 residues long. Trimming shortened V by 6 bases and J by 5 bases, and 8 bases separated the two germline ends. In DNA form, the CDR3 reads TGTGCCAGCAGAAGACAGTATCAGCCCCAGCATTTT. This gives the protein CASRRQYQPQHF.

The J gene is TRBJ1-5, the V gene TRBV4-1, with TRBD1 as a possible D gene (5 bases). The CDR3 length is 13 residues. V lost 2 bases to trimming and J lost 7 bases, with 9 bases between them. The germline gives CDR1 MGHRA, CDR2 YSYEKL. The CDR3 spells CASSQSQGQPQHF. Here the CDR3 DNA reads TGCGCCAGCAGCCAATCCCAGGGCCAGCCCCAGCATTTT.

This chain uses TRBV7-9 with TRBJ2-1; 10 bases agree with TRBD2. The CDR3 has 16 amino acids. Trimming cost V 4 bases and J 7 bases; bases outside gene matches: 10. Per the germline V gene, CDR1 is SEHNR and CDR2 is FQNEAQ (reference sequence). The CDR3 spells CASSSPPSGSNNEQFF. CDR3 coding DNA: TGTGCCAGCAGCTCCCCTCCTAGCGGGAGTAATAATGAGCAGTTCTTC.

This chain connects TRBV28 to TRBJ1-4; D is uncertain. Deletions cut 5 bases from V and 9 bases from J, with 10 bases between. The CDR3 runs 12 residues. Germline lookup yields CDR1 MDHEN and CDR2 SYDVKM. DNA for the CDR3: TGTGCCAGCAGTAGTGGCCCCCAAAAACTGTTTTTT. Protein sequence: CASSSGPQKLFF.